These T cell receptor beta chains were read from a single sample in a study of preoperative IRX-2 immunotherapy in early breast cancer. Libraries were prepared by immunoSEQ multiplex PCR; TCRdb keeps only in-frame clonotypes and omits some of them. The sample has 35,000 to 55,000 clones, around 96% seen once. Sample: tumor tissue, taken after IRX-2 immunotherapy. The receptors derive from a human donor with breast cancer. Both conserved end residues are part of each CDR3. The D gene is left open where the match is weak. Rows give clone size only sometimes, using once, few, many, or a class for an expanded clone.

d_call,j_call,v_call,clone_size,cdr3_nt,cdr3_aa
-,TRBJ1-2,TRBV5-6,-,TGTGCCAGCAGCCGGGGACAAAACTATGGCTACACCTTC,CASSRGQNYGYTF
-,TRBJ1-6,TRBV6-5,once,TGTGCCAGCAGTTACTCGATTGGAGATTCACCCCTCCACTTT,CASSYSIGDSPLHF
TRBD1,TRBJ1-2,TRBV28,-,TGTGCCAGCACCTACAGGGGGCCGGACTATGGCTACACCTTC,CASTYRGPDYGYTF
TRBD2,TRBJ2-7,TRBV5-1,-,TGCGCCAGCAGCTTGGTTGTTAGCGGGAGCCACGAGCAGTACTTC,CASSLVVSGSHEQYF
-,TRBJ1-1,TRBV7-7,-,TGTGCCAGCAGCCCCCAAGGGGGGGGGATCACTGAAGCTTTCTTT,CASSPQGGGITEAFF
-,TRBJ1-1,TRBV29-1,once,TGCAGCGTTCGGTTAAGGCAAACGAACACTGAAGCTTTCTTT,CSVRLRQTNTEAFF
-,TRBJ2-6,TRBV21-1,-,TGTGCCAGCAGCAAACCCCCAACGACAGGGGGTATCTCTGGGGCCAACGTCCTGACTTTC,CASSKPPTTGGISGANVLTF
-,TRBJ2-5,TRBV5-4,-,TGTGCCAGCAGCATAAACCCATTAAAGGAGACCCAGTACTTC,CASSINPLKETQYF
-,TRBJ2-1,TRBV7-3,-,TGTGCCAGCAGCTTAACTGGTGAGCAGTTCTTC,CASSLTGEQFF
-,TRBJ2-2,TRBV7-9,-,TGTGCCAGCAGCGCGGGACAGCCAACCGGGGAGCTGTTTTTT,CASSAGQPTGELFF
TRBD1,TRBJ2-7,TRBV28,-,TGTGCCAGCAGGACCTCTCAGGGGGCGAACGAGCAGTACTTC,CASRTSQGANEQYF
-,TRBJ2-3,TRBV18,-,TGTGCCAGCTCACGGGCAACGGGCACAGATACGCAGTATTTT,CASSRATGTDTQYF
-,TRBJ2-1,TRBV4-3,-,TGCGCCAGCAGCCAAGATCAGGTCGGTGAGCAGTTCTTC,CASSQDQVGEQFF
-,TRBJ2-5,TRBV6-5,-,TGTGCCAGCAGTCTCCGGGTGCCCCGAGAGACCCAGTACTTC,CASSLRVPRETQYF
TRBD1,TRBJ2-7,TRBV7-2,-,TGTGCCAGCAGCTTGGACAGGGGCCAGGACGAGCAGTACTTC,CASSLDRGQDEQYF
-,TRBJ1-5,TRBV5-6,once,TGTGCCAGCAGCTTGGGAGGTTTAGGCAATCAGCCCCAGCATTTT,CASSLGGLGNQPQHF
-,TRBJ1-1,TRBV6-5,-,TGTGCCAGCAGTTATAACGGGAACACTGAAGCTTTCTTT,CASSYNGNTEAFF
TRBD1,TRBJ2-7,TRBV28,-,TGTGCCAGCAGCATCCCGGGACAGGACTACGAGCAGTACTTC,CASSIPGQDYEQYF
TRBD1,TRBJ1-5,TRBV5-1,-,TGCGCCAGCAGCTCGGGACAGGGGGATCAGCCCCAGCATTTT,CASSSGQGDQPQHF
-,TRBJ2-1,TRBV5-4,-,TGTGCCAGCAGCTTGGGACAGGACCCCTACAATGAGCAGTTCTTC,CASSLGQDPYNEQFF
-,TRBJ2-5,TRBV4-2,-,TGTGCCAGCAGCCTGGGCGCTGGTCAAGAGACCCAGTACTTC,CASSLGAGQETQYF
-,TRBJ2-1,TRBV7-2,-,TGTGCCAGCAGCCCTTTAGCGGTCTACAATGAGCAGTTCTTC,CASSPLAVYNEQFF
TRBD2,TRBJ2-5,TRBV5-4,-,TGTGCCAGCAGCTTGGGACTAGCGGGAGGACAAGAGACCCAGTACTTC,CASSLGLAGGQETQYF
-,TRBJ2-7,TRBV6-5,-,TGTGCCAGCACCTCTCCGACCCGTACAGGGAACGAGCAGTACTTC,CASTSPTRTGNEQYF
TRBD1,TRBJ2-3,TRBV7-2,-,TGTGCCAGCAGCAAAGCGGCTGAGGGGGCAGGGGTCACAGATACGCAGTATTTT,CASSKAAEGAGVTDTQYF
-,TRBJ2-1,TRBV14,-,TGTGCCAGCAGCCCATATGGACATCAGCAGTTCTTC,CASSPYGHQQFF
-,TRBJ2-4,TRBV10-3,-,TGTGCCATCAGTGATTTAGGGGGGGCCAAAAACATTCAGTACTTC,CAISDLGGAKNIQYF
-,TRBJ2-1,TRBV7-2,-,TGTGCCAGCAGCCCCCCGGGACGGTACAATGAGCAGTTCTTC,CASSPPGRYNEQFF
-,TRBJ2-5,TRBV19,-,TGTGCCAGTAGTATAGTGGGCTTCCAAGAGACCCAGTACTTC,CASSIVGFQETQYF
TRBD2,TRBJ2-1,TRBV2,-,TGTGCCAGCAAAAGCGGGGATTACAATGAGCAGTTCTTC,CASKSGDYNEQFF
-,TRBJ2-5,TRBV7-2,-,TGTGCCAGCAGCAGGGACGCGGACGAGACCCAGTACTTC,CASSRDADETQYF
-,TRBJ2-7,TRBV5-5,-,TGTGCCAGCAGCTTGATCTCAGCCTCTGTCTACGAGCAGTACTTC,CASSLISASVYEQYF
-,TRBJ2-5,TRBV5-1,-,TGCGCCAGCAGCTTGATTGGGCTGGAGACCCAGTACTTC,CASSLIGLETQYF
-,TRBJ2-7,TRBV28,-,TGTGCCAGCGCCGATCAACAGGGCTACGAGCAGTACTTC,CASADQQGYEQYF
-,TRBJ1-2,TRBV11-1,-,TGTGCCAGCAGCTTCAGCCCCCCGACAGGACAAAACTATGGCTACACCTTC,CASSFSPPTGQNYGYTF
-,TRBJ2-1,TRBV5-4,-,TGTGCCAGCAGCTTGGACAGCTCCTACAATGAGCAGTTCTTC,CASSLDSSYNEQFF
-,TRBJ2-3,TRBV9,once,TGTGCCAGCAGCGTCGACATCGACACAGATACGCAGTATTTT,CASSVDIDTDTQYF
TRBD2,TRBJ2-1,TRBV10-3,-,TGTGCCATCAGGGGGGTGCTAGCGGGGGGGACGAGCTCCTACAATGAGCAGTTCTTC,CAIRGVLAGGTSSYNEQFF
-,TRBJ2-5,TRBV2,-,TGTGCCAGCAATTGGATCGAGACCCAGTACTTC,CASNWIETQYF
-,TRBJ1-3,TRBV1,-,TGCACCAGCAGCCCAAGACGGAAAATTTCTGGAAACACCATATATTTT,CTSSPRRKISGNTIYF